This TCR beta chain stems from a study of long-term antiretroviral therapy in people with HIV. This clone was seen only once. CDR1 is SGHTA, CDR2 FQGTGA, per germline. The CDR3 has 12 amino acids. Trimming shortened V by 3 bases and J by 6 bases, and 8 bases separated the two germline ends. Version v3.0 of the immunoSEQ assay ran at survey level. Some clones are missing from TCRdb's copy, which holds only in-frame ones; the method was immunoSEQ multiplex PCR. The sample records 15,000 to 20,000 clones, roughly 80% being singletons. The sequenced sample was unsorted PBMCs, obtained 0.6 years after starting antiretroviral therapy. The gene calls are TRBV7-3 and TRBJ1-2; a weak D match, TRBD1 (5 bases). The receptor was derived from a woman between 18 and 29 years old with HIV. The CDR3 region has the DNA TGTGCCAGCAGCTTCAGAGGGGATGGCTACACCTTC. It is translated as CASSFRGDGYTF. The full variable domain, in which reference TRBV7-3 and TRBJ1-2 provide the parts outside the CDR3, is GAGVSQTPSNKVTEKGKYVELRCDPISGHTALYWYRQSLGQGPEFLIYFQGTGAADDSGLPNDRFFAVRPEGSVSTLKIQRTERGDSAVYLCASSFRGDGYTFGSGTRLTVV.